These 15 T cell receptor beta chains were sequenced from one sample in a study of identical twins. TCRdb itself ran the 5' RACE reads through MiXCR, one entry per CDR3 protein. The top ten hold around 3.1% of the sample, which has about 570,000 distinct CDR3 sequences, 7.5% to 10% seen once. These same records also appear under a second study, on yellow fever vaccine responses in identical twins.

Sequences were obtained from PBMCs. The receptor set was obtained from a woman between 18 and 29 years old in good health.

This clonotype was seen ten or more times. The chain employs TRBV29-1 and TRBJ2-1, with unresolved D. The CDR3 is 11 residues long. The germline V gene has CDR1 SQVTM and CDR2 ANQGSEA. Between the trimmed V and J ends, which lost 7 bases and 8 bases, there was a span of 12 bases. CDR3 nucleotide sequence: TGCAGCGCCCGAGAGTTGGATGAGCAGTTCTTC. Translating gives CSARELDEQFF.

This clonotype came up a few times. The rearrangement links TRBV13 to TRBJ2-7; a possible D gene is TRBD2 (6 bases). V shed 5 bases and J shed 4 bases, with 21 bases lying between them. This CDR3 is 16 amino acids long. From germline, CDR1 is PRHDT and CDR2 FYEKMQ (reference sequence). The DNA of the CDR3 is TGTGCCAGCAGCCGCAGACGGGACTCCATTACGTACGAGCAGTACTTC. Its protein is CASSRRRDSITYEQYF.

This clonotype has ten or more counts. The chain joins TRBV6-1 to TRBJ2-4; weak D call: TRBD1 (6 bases). Germline CDR1 and CDR2: MNHNS and SASEGT. The CDR3 runs 14 residues. Deletions cut 6 bases from V and 3 bases from J, with 12 bases between. CDR3 loop: CASRPGVDKNIQYF. The CDR3 DNA follows: TGTGCCAGCAGGCCAGGGGTCGACAAAAACATTCAGTACTTC.

The chain has TRBV27 and TRBJ2-7; D possibly uses TRBD1 or TRBD2 (5 bases each). The germline CDR1 and CDR2 sequences are MNHEY and SMNVEV (reference sequence). V was clipped by 2 bases and J by 4 bases, with 12 bases between them. This CDR3 has 14 amino acids. DNA for the CDR3: TGTGCCAGCAGTTTAGGGCCGGGGCATTACGAGCAGTACTTC. Translation gives CASSLGPGHYEQYF.

This clonotype was found many times. One end of the junction varies from germline; a read error may be responsible. This sequence joins TRBV5-5 and TRBJ2-7; tentatively, D is TRBD1 or TRBD2 (5 bases each). This CDR3 is 13 amino acids long. CDR1 and CDR2 from the germline V gene are SGHKS and YYEKEE (reference sequence). The CDR3 DNA sequence: TGTGCCAGCAGCGCGCAGTTACTAGGGGCGTGGAACTTC. Translating it yields CASSAQLLGAWNF. The full variable domain, its missing parts supplied by reference TRBV5-5 and TRBJ2-7, is DAGVTQSPTHLIKTRGQQVTLRCSPISGHKSVSWYQQVLGQGPQFIFQYYEKEERGRGNFPDRFSARQFPNYSSELNVNALLLGDSALYLCASSAQLLGAWNFGPGTRLTVT.

This clonotype was seen a handful of times. This chain joins TRBV27 and TRBJ2-1; either TRBD1 or TRBD2 may fit D (6 bases each). The CDR3 covers 16 residues. Germline values: CDR1 MNHEY, CDR2 SMNVEV (reference sequence). The germline V and J ends were trimmed by 6 bases and 9 bases, with 24 bases remaining between them. The DNA for the CDR3 is TGTGCCAGCAGCAAACACCCCGTGGGGGGCGGAGGTGAGCAGTTCTTC. Translated: CASSKHPVGGGGEQFF.

CDR3 nucleotides: TGTGCCAGCAGTTTAAGTGCGTACAGCACAGATACGCAGTATTTT. The encoded protein is CASSLSAYSTDTQYF. V is TRBV27 and J is TRBJ2-3; no definite D call. The V gene lost 2 bases and the J gene lost 0 bases, with 9 bases spanning the gap. The CDR3 runs to 15 residues. The V gene's germline CDR1 is MNHEY and CDR2 SMNVEV (reference sequence).

V and J are TRBV7-9 and TRBJ2-1; D unresolved. V was shortened by 1 base and J by 15 bases, with 13 bases between the two germline ends. Per the germline V gene, CDR1 is SEHNR and CDR2 is FQNEAQ (reference sequence). This CDR3 has 12 residues. The CDR3 loop is CASSLEVVMSFF. In nucleotides, the CDR3 is TGTGCCAGCAGCTTAGAAGTAGTAATGTCGTTCTTC.

The chain is built from TRBV4-1 and TRBJ2-1; 7 bases are shared with TRBD2. Germline V gene lookup returns CDR1 MGHRA and CDR2 YSYEKL. The CDR3 runs 19 residues. The V segment lost 0 bases and the J segment 0 bases; nucleotides outside the gene matches: 11. The CDR3 region is CASSQETSKATSSYNEQFF. As DNA, the CDR3 is TGCGCCAGCAGCCAAGAGACTAGCAAGGCTACAAGCTCCTACAATGAGCAGTTCTTC.

The genes are TRBV30 and TRBJ1-2, with D hard to call. CDR3 length: 11 amino acids. Germline assignment: CDR1 GTSNPN and CDR2 SVGIG (reference sequence). Trimming stripped 5 bases from V and 4 bases from J, with 8 bases between. The CDR3 here is CAWGKSYGYTF. CDR3 nucleotide sequence: TGTGCCTGGGGCAAATCCTATGGCTACACCTTC.

The genes are TRBV7-9 and TRBJ2-1; D might be TRBD2 (6 bases). The ends were cut back, 5 bases at V and 9 bases at J, with 14 bases in the middle. The V gene's germline CDR1 is SEHNR and CDR2 FQNEAQ (reference sequence). The CDR3 spans 13 residues. The CDR3 DNA reads as TGTGCCAGCAGCCCCCCGGCGGAGGGTGAGCAGTTCTTC. Its translation is CASSPPAEGEQFF.

This chain connects TRBV29-1 to TRBJ2-5, with no clear D. The CDR3 runs 11 residues. The V end was cut by 5 bases, the J end by 4 bases, with 8 bases between. Germline-derived CDR1 and CDR2 are SQVTM and ANQGSEA. The CDR3 loop reads CSVTTTETQYF. In nucleotides, the CDR3 is TGCAGCGTTACCACTACAGAGACCCAGTACTTC. The whole variable domain, remainder taken from reference TRBV29-1 and TRBJ2-5, is SAVISQKPSRDICQRGTSLTIQCQVDSQVTMMFWYRQQPGQSLTLIATANQGSEATYESGFVIDKFPISRPNLTFSTLTVSNMSPEDSSIYLCSVTTTETQYFGPGTRLLVL.

V is TRBV20-1 and J is TRBJ2-5; perhaps TRBD1 as D (6 bases). The V and J ends lost 4 bases and 5 bases respectively, with 8 bases between them. Germline V lookup: CDR1 DFQATT, CDR2 SNEGSKA (reference sequence). CDR3 size: 11 residues. The CDR3 sequence: CSANRVETQYF. The CDR3 DNA is TGCAGTGCTAACAGGGTTGAGACCCAGTACTTC.

This clonotype was observed a handful of times. The chain has TRBV3-1 and TRBJ2-3; 9 bases match TRBD1. The CDR3 has 15 amino acids. Germline V gene sequence: CDR1 LGHDT, CDR2 YNNKEL (reference sequence). J was trimmed by 3 bases and V by 3 bases; bases with no gene match: 4. CDR3 loop: CASSHPGTGTDTQYF. CDR3 DNA: TGTGCCAGCAGCCATCCGGGGACAGGGACAGATACGCAGTATTTT.

This clonotype was observed a handful of times. The chain employs TRBV7-8 and TRBJ1-1; 10 positions agree with TRBD1. The CDR3 spans 15 residues. In germline, CDR1 is SGHVS, CDR2 FQNEAQ. Trimming removed 4 bases from V and 1 base from J; junction bases left unmatched: 3. CDR3 amino acids: CASSSWTGGNTEAFF. CDR3 sequence (DNA): TGTGCCAGCAGCTCTTGGACAGGGGGGAACACTGAAGCTTTCTTT.